A single sample is the source of the 22 T cell receptor beta chains below, sequenced in a study of blood T cells in healthy people across ages (dated by TCRdb to 2015 to 2017). Libraries were constructed by 5' RACE. The run used an Illumina HiSeq 2500. The second PCR ran for roughly 7 to 11 cycles and used a J-beta primer mix along with a sample-barcoded 5' primer. TCRdb's own reprocessing of the public reads used fastp at Q25 and MiXCR and kept productive beta chains. Rows are combined by CDR3 protein, so each entry shows the most common genes and DNA. This sample lists fewer than 950,000 distinct CDR3 sequences; less than 70% were detected once. The top ten clonotypes cover around 40% of the sample. Sample: blood. These receptors were taken from a man older than 75 in good health.

A single count supports this clonotype. The chain recombines TRBV6-6 with TRBJ2-7, with a tentative D call TRBD1 (7 bases). The CDR3 runs to 16 residues. With 6 bases removed from V and 7 bases from J, the gap between germline ends came to 25 bases. From germline, CDR1 is MNHNY and CDR2 SVGAGI (reference sequence). CDR3 nucleotide sequence: TGTGCCAGCAGCCCGCCGGGGGTCCCAGGGGGTGTAGAGCAGTACTTC. The encoded protein is CASSPPGVPGGVEQYF.

The chain has TRBV2 and TRBJ2-7, with TRBD1 as a possible D gene (7 bases). The CDR3 loop spans 15 amino acids. Germline lookup yields CDR1 SNHLY and CDR2 FYNNEI. Trimming took 7 bases from V and 0 from J, leaving 16 bases between them. The CDR3 is CASTKEGASSYEQYF. The CDR3, as DNA: TGTGCCAGCACCAAGGAGGGGGCATCCTCCTACGAGCAGTACTTC. Together with reference TRBV2 and TRBJ2-7, the CDR3 gives the full variable domain: EPEVTQTPSHQVTQMGQEVILRCVPISNHLYFYWYRQILGQKVEFLVSFYNNEISEKSEIFDDQFSVERPDGSNFTLKIRSTKLEDSAMYFCASTKEGASSYEQYFGPGTRLTVT.

V is TRBV7-8 and J is TRBJ2-4; D ambiguous. Judging by the DNA end, TRBJ2-7 fits better; the J call may be wrong. This CDR3 contains 11 residues. Germline-derived CDR1 and CDR2 are SGHVS and FQNEAQ. CDR3 sequence: CASSPADEQYF. In DNA form, the CDR3 reads TGTGCCAGCTCCCCGGCGGACGAGCAGTACTTC.

The rearrangement uses TRBV5-1 and TRBJ1-2; 8 bases line up with TRBD1. The V and J ends lost 2 bases and 4 bases, in that order; junction bases with no gene match: 7. The CDR3 totals 15 residues. Looked up from germline, CDR1 is SGHRS and CDR2 is YFSETQ. For the CDR3, the DNA is TGCGCCAGCAGCTTTGGACAGGGAGGCCTCTATGGCTACACCTTC. This gives the protein CASSFGQGGLYGYTF.

CDR3 loop: CASSKGRGAYEQYF. For the CDR3, the DNA is TGTGCCAGCAGCAAGGGGCGGGGCGCCTACGAGCAGTACTTC. This chain uses TRBV2 with TRBJ2-7; D possibly corresponds to TRBD2 (6 bases). Trimming took 6 bases from V and 2 from J, leaving 14 bases between them. This CDR3 comprises 14 residues. The germline V gene has CDR1 SNHLY and CDR2 FYNNEI.

This clonotype came up a few times. The chain couples TRBV5-1 to TRBJ1-2; D gene uncertain. The V gene lost 5 bases and the J gene lost 2 bases, with 16 bases spanning the gap. The germline gives CDR1 SGHRS, CDR2 YFSETQ. This CDR3 has 15 amino acids. The CDR3 loop is CASSEGHTENYGYTF. The CDR3 coding sequence is TGCGCCAGCAGTGAAGGGCACACGGAGAACTATGGCTACACCTTC. Full variable domain (missing parts from reference TRBV5-1 and TRBJ1-2): KAGVTQTPRYLIKTRGQQVTLSCSPISGHRSVSWYQQTPGQGLQFLFEYFSETQRNKGNFPGRFSGRQFSNSRSEMNVSTLELGDSALYLCASSEGHTENYGYTFGSGTRLTVV.

The chain uses TRBV20-1 and TRBJ1-2, with 10 bases aligning to TRBD1. Germline V gene data show CDR1 as DFQATT and CDR2 as SNEGSKA (reference sequence). This CDR3 spans 16 amino acids. With V trimmed by 6 bases and J by 0 bases, 10 bases remained unmatched. This CDR3 is CSALRQGAGANYGYTF. CDR3 sequence (DNA): TGCAGTGCCCTAAGACAGGGGGCAGGAGCTAACTATGGCTACACCTTC.

V and J are TRBV7-9 and TRBJ2-1, with 12 positions matching TRBD2. Looked up from germline, CDR1 is SEHNR and CDR2 is FQNEAQ (reference sequence). The ends lost 6 bases at V and 9 bases at J; junction bases unmatched: 9. This CDR3 is 15 amino acids long. This chain's CDR3 is CASRTRLAGVVEQFF. In DNA form, the CDR3 reads TGTGCCAGCAGGACAAGACTAGCGGGAGTGGTTGAGCAGTTCTTC.

This clonotype showed up many times. The genes are TRBV4-1 and TRBJ2-4; 9 bases fit TRBD2. V was pared by 3 bases and J by 1 base, with 1 base of the junction left unmatched. This CDR3 contains 15 residues. CDR1 is MGHRA and CDR2 is YSYEKL in the germline V gene. The CDR3 region has the DNA TGCGCCAGCAGCCAGCTAGCGGGGGCCAAAAACATTCAGTACTTC. It codes for CASSQLAGAKNIQYF.

The chain is built from TRBV6-1 and TRBJ2-5; D remains ambiguous. V was clipped by 3 bases and J by 11 bases, with 10 bases between them. From germline, CDR1 is MNHNS and CDR2 SASEGT. The CDR3 sequence is 11 residues long. In nucleotides, the CDR3 is TGTGCCAGCAGTGAGGATCGAAGGCAGTACTTC. Its translation is CASSEDRRQYF.

This chain connects TRBV5-1 to TRBJ1-2; no reliable D call. V was cut by 4 bases and J by 4 bases, with 17 bases left in between. The CDR3 runs 15 residues. Germline lookup yields CDR1 SGHRS and CDR2 YFSETQ. The CDR3 region is CASSPEGKSSYGYTF. The CDR3, as DNA: TGCGCCAGCAGCCCAGAGGGCAAGTCTAGCTATGGCTACACCTTC.

This clonotype was seen only a few times. The J gene is TRBJ2-4, the V gene TRBV29-1; 12 bases agree with TRBD2. The J call may be wrong; the DNA end is better matched by TRBJ2-7. Looked up from germline, CDR1 is SQVTM and CDR2 is ANQGSEA. The CDR3 is made up of 14 amino acids. The CDR3 loop is CSVRRLAGAYEQYF. The DNA for the CDR3 is TGCAGCGTAAGGAGACTAGCGGGGGCCTACGAGCAGTACTTC.

The V gene is TRBV2, the J gene TRBJ2-1; TRBD2 might be the D (6 bases). The germline V gene has CDR1 SNHLY and CDR2 FYNNEI. Trimming pared 0 bases from V and 10 bases from J, leaving 10 bases between. The length of the CDR3 is 13 residues. The CDR3 loop reads CASSEARGGEQFF. CDR3 DNA: TGTGCCAGCAGTGAAGCGCGGGGCGGCGAGCAGTTCTTC.

The rearrangement joins TRBV21-1 to TRBJ1-6; TRBD1 is the table's D call and was not checked against the DNA. TRBV21-1 is a pseudogene segment. This CDR3 contains 13 residues. The CDR3 sequence: CASSTRGDSPLHF. CDR3 nucleotides: TGTGCCAGCAGCACCAGGGGAGATTCACCCCTCCACTTT.

J is TRBJ2-1 and V is TRBV7-9; perhaps TRBD2 as D (6 bases). This CDR3 contains 14 residues. Germline values: CDR1 SEHNR, CDR2 FQNEAQ (reference sequence). Trimming cost V 6 bases and J 2 bases, with 11 bases left between them. The chain's CDR3 is CASRRTSTYNEQFF. The CDR3 DNA reads TGTGCCAGCAGGAGAACTAGCACCTACAATGAGCAGTTCTTC.

The table lists this clonotype with many counts. This chain uses TRBV29-1 with TRBJ1-1; 7 nucleotides match TRBD1. Germline CDR1 reads SQVTM; CDR2 reads ANQGSEA. The CDR3 has 14 residues. The trim removed 4 bases at V and 1 base at J, leaving 6 bases unmatched. The CDR3 nucleotides are TGCAGCGTTGGGGGGGGACAGACGAACACTGAAGCTTTCTTT. Protein: CSVGGGQTNTEAFF. Variable domain in full (rest from reference TRBV29-1 and TRBJ1-1): SAVISQKPSRDICQRGTSLTIQCQVDSQVTMMFWYRQQPGQSLTLIATANQGSEATYESGFVIDKFPISRPNLTFSTLTVSNMSPEDSSIYLCSVGGGQTNTEAFFGQGTRLTVV.

The sample holds a few counts of this clonotype. This sequence joins TRBV29-1 and TRBJ2-5, with D uncertain. The CDR3 is 13 amino acids. The V end lost 2 bases, the J end lost 2 bases, and 9 bases lay between the germline ends. Germline assignment: CDR1 SQVTM and CDR2 ANQGSEA. The CDR3 region is CSVELSGQETQYF. CDR3 nucleotides: TGCAGCGTTGAATTGTCTGGGCAAGAGACCCAGTACTTC.

This rearrangement joins TRBV28 to TRBJ2-5, with TRBD2 matching 7 bases. The germline V gene has CDR1 MDHEN and CDR2 SYDVKM. The CDR3 is 15 amino acids. Trimming removed 2 bases from V and 5 bases from J; junction bases left unmatched: 8. The DNA of the CDR3 is TGTGCCAGCAGTTTACCCGCGGGAGTCGTGGAGACCCAGTACTTC. Its protein is CASSLPAGVVETQYF.

This chain joins TRBV29-1 and TRBJ2-7, with TRBD2 as a possible D gene (7 bases). The CDR3 covers 13 residues. The germline V gene encodes CDR1 SQVTM and CDR2 ANQGSEA. V was cut by 4 bases and J by 4 bases, with 14 bases left in between. Here the CDR3 DNA reads TGCAGCGTTGGGGGGGGCTCCATATACGAGCAGTACTTC. Protein sequence: CSVGGGSIYEQYF.

This clonotype appeared once. This sequence joins TRBV7-2 and TRBJ2-1, with 9 nucleotides matching TRBD2. Germline V lookup: CDR1 SGHTA, CDR2 FQGNSA. The V and J ends lost 5 bases and 14 bases, in that order; junction bases with no gene match: 10. This CDR3 is 13 amino acids long. CDR3 bases: TGTGCCAGCAGCGTTCCGGGACTAGCCGGAGAGTTCTTC. This codes for CASSVPGLAGEFF.

Worth noting for this clonotype: An end of the junction does not agree with germline; a read error may underlie this. The V gene is TRBV27, the J gene TRBJ1-1, with D unclear. Germline V gene sequence: CDR1 MNHEY, CDR2 SMNVEV (reference sequence). The CDR3 is 13 residues long. This CDR3 reads CANSVYSGTEAFF. Here the CDR3 DNA reads TGTGCCAACAGTGTATATTCCGGTACTGAAGCTTTCTTT.

The V and J genes are TRBV9 and TRBJ1-3; no definite D call. CDR1 is SGDLS, CDR2 YYNGEE, per germline. Trimming stripped 6 bases from V and 7 bases from J, with 26 bases between. This CDR3 has 17 amino acids. CDR3 protein: CASNNPAGRPPANTIYF. The CDR3 DNA is TGTGCCAGCAACAACCCCGCGGGGAGGCCCCCTGCGAACACCATATATTTT. Full variable domain (rest looked up from reference TRBV9 and TRBJ1-3): DSGVTQTPKHLITATGQRVTLRCSPRSGDLSVYWYQQSLDQGLQFLIQYYNGEERAKGNILERFSAQQFPDLHSELNLSSLELGDSALYFCASNNPAGRPPANTIYFGEGSWLTVV.